This TCR beta chain was documented in a study of T cells after yellow fever vaccination. Overall study: When fractions had low cell numbers, they were prepared with SMART-Seq v4 Ultra Low Input.

Study-wide results and limits: There was a possibility that FACS-sorted repertoires contained abundant clonotypes contaminating from the bulk population. Although the secondary response was weaker, it peaked faster, at day 5 versus 15.

Of note for this clonotype: Its antigen is undetermined.

Universal primer sites and UMIs were introduced during 5'RACE template-switching synthesis of TCR cDNA. TCRdb re-called the 5' RACE reads through MiXCR, storing one row per CDR3 protein. Of 350,000 or so distinct CDR3 sequences listed, around 8.1% are singletons. The receptor's source is a man younger than 30 who received the YFV17D yellow fever vaccine. The input for sequencing was PBMCs, taken about 41 days after the first yellow fever vaccination.

The CDR3 sequence is CASSPQIRNTEAFF. The CDR3, as DNA: TGTGCCAGCAGCCCGCAAATCAGGAACACTGAAGCTTTCTTT. The rearrangement links TRBV3-1 to TRBJ1-1, with no clear D. Germline V gives CDR1 LGHDT, CDR2 YNNKEL (reference sequence). The CDR3 length is 14 residues. Trimming removed 4 bases at V and 1 base at J, with 10 bases between.